The rows below give T cell receptor beta chains drawn from one sample of a study of T-cell memory formation after mild COVID-19. One entry per CDR3 protein, called by TCRdb with MiXCR from the 5' RACE reads. The table includes roughly 180,000 distinct CDR3 sequences, less than 20% detected once. The sequencing input was PBMCs or a T cell subset sorted from them (not recorded which). Every receptor here comes from a man between 18 and 35 years old who had mild COVID-19 (a few samples of this study predate the infection). Cell type and time point are not known. Each CDR3 is given with its conserved first and last residue. D genes are given only for firm matches. Not every row has a clone size; where given, it reads once, few, many or a size class.

J gene	D gene	V gene	clone size	CDR3 protein	CDR3 DNA
TRBJ2-2	TRBD1	TRBV24-1	few	CATSDLRQGVTGELFF	TGTGCCACCAGTGATTTGCGGCAGGGGGTCACCGGGGAGCTGTTTTTT
TRBJ2-3	.	TRBV7-8	few	CASSRRVHGADTQYF	TGTGCCAGCAGTCGAAGGGTCCACGGGGCAGATACGCAGTATTTT
TRBJ1-5	.	TRBV7-2	few	CASSLQENQPQHF	TGTGCCAGCAGCTTACAGGAGAATCAGCCCCAGCATTTT
TRBJ2-5	.	TRBV29-1	.	CSVRVNQETQYF	TGCAGCGTTAGGGTGAACCAAGAGACCCAGTACTTC
TRBJ2-3	.	TRBV4-3	.	CASSQEGRGRGADTQYF	TGCGCCAGCAGCCAAGAAGGGAGGGGGCGCGGGGCAGATACGCAGTATTTT
TRBJ2-1	.	TRBV7-2	few	CASSLAPEGYNEQFF	TGTGCCAGCAGCTTAGCCCCCGAGGGATACAATGAGCAGTTCTTC
TRBJ1-5	TRBD1	TRBV27	.	CASSADRDQPQHF	TGTGCCAGCAGTGCGGACAGGGATCAGCCCCAGCATTTT
TRBJ1-5	.	TRBV20-1	few	CSARGYGGHGEPQHF	TGCAGTGCTAGAGGATACGGAGGGCATGGGGAGCCCCAGCATTTT
TRBJ2-5	.	TRBV18	few	CASSPNPQETQYF	TGTGCCAGCTCACCGAACCCCCAAGAGACCCAGTACTTC
TRBJ2-2	.	TRBV29-1	few	CSVKWGALTGELFF	TGCAGCGTGAAGTGGGGGGCTTTGACCGGGGAGCTGTTTTTT
TRBJ2-7	.	TRBV5-1	.	CASSLSRQSANEQYF	TGCGCCAGCAGCTTGTCGAGACAGAGCGCCAACGAGCAGTACTTC
TRBJ1-1	.	TRBV5-4	few	CASSGGTAGSEAFF	TGTGCCAGCAGTGGGGGGACGGCCGGATCCGAAGCTTTCTTT
TRBJ2-5	TRBD1	TRBV5-1	few	CASSSTGDRETQYF	TGCGCCAGCAGCTCGACAGGGGATAGGGAGACCCAGTACTTC
TRBJ1-1	.	TRBV10-3	.	CAISESGTGTFRTTEAFF	TGTGCCATCAGTGAGTCAGGCACAGGCACTTTCCGCACGACTGAAGCTTTCTTT
TRBJ2-3	TRBD2	TRBV7-2	.	CASSSRLAGSGDTQYF	TGTGCCAGCAGCTCTCGACTAGCGGGGTCCGGAGATACGCAGTATTTT
TRBJ2-1	.	TRBV19	.	CASSIPRVGPVEQFF	TGTGCCAGTAGTATACCCCGGGTCGGCCCGGTGGAGCAGTTCTTC
TRBJ1-1	.	TRBV5-1	many	CASSSLGVGSTEAFF	TGCGCCAGCAGCTCATTGGGGGTGGGGAGCACTGAAGCTTTCTTT
TRBJ1-6	.	TRBV9	.	CASSVASAGTPLHF	TGTGCCAGCAGCGTAGCCTCGGCAGGGACACCCCTCCACTTT
TRBJ1-2	.	TRBV4-3	few	CASSQEAGAANYGYTF	TGCGCCAGCAGCCAAGAGGCGGGGGCCGCGAACTATGGCTACACCTTC
TRBJ1-4	.	TRBV12-3/TRBV12-4	.	CASSEDGGDEKLFF	TGTGCCAGCAGCGAGGATGGGGGTGATGAAAAACTGTTTTTT
TRBJ2-5	TRBD1	TRBV20-1	many	CSAPSPGTGETQYF	TGCAGTGCACCAAGCCCAGGGACAGGGGAGACCCAGTACTTC
TRBJ1-4	.	TRBV7-2	.	CASSSRTRQENEKLFF	TGTGCCAGCAGCTCGAGGACCAGACAGGAGAATGAAAAACTGTTTTTT
TRBJ1-2	.	TRBV3-1	few	CASSQGRGQVVSGYTF	TGTGCCAGCAGCCAAGGACGAGGGCAGGTCGTCTCTGGCTACACCTTC
TRBJ2-2	TRBD2	TRBV5-4	many	CASSPRTSLTGELFF	TGTGCCAGCAGCCCGAGGACTAGCCTAACCGGGGAGCTGTTTTTT
TRBJ2-5	TRBD1	TRBV7-2	many	CASSLGTGTVETQYF	TGTGCCAGCAGCTTGGGGACAGGGACGGTGGAGACCCAGTACTTC
TRBJ1-2	.	TRBV7-2	many	CASSLLWDGYTF	TGTGCCAGCAGCTTACTTTGGGATGGCTACACCTTC
TRBJ2-7	.	TRBV19	.	CASSRGVGPTTYEQYF	TGTGCCAGTAGTAGAGGCGTGGGACCCACAACCTACGAGCAGTACTTC
TRBJ1-1	.	TRBV5-1	.	CASSLAVGTEAFF	TGCGCCAGCAGCTTGGCGGTTGGCACTGAAGCTTTCTTT
TRBJ1-4	.	TRBV27	few	CASSLKPDPEKLFF	TGTGCCAGCAGCCTGAAACCTGACCCAGAAAAACTGTTTTTT
TRBJ2-3	TRBD2	TRBV5-6	.	CASSSAGALGDTQYF	TGTGCCAGCAGCTCAGCGGGAGCCCTGGGAGATACGCAGTATTTT
TRBJ1-2	TRBD1	TRBV5-1	.	CASSGQGPGYGYTF	TGCGCCAGCAGTGGACAGGGACCCGGCTATGGCTACACCTTC
TRBJ2-5	.	TRBV18	few	CASSSQPSGSRQETQYF	TGTGCCAGCTCATCGCAACCTTCTGGGTCCCGCCAAGAGACCCAGTACTTC
TRBJ2-5	TRBD2	TRBV5-1	.	CASSFTSGIQETQYF	TGCGCCAGCAGCTTCACTAGCGGGATACAAGAGACCCAGTACTTC
TRBJ1-1	.	TRBV10-3	few	CAISESRGRNTEAFF	TGTGCCATCAGTGAGTCTAGGGGGAGGAACACTGAAGCTTTCTTT
TRBJ2-5	.	TRBV7-3	.	CASSLSGGSKTQYF	TGTGCCAGCAGCTTAAGTGGAGGCTCGAAGACCCAGTACTTC
TRBJ2-5	.	TRBV7-2	few	CASSHRFNPGPGRETQYF	TGTGCCAGCAGCCACCGTTTTAACCCGGGCCCGGGAAGGGAGACCCAGTACTTC
TRBJ2-5	.	TRBV20-1	few	CSAPSTPQETQYF	TGCAGTGCGCCGTCGACCCCACAAGAGACCCAGTACTTC
TRBJ1-4	.	TRBV7-2	few	CASSRESGEKLFF	TGTGCCAGCAGCCGAGAGAGTGGGGAAAAACTGTTTTTT
TRBJ2-5	TRBD2	TRBV20-1	.	CSAIGGGRRETQYF	TGCAGTGCTATTGGCGGGGGGAGGCGGGAGACCCAGTACTTC
TRBJ2-7	.	TRBV20-1	.	CSADGADTYEQYF	TGCAGTGCAGACGGGGCAGATACCTACGAGCAGTACTTC
TRBJ2-5	.	TRBV6-5	few	CASGGAQETQYF	TGTGCCAGTGGAGGGGCCCAAGAGACCCAGTACTTC
TRBJ2-1	.	TRBV7-6	.	CASTGRGLYNEQFF	TGTGCCAGCACGGGGAGGGGGCTCTACAATGAGCAGTTCTTC
TRBJ2-1	.	TRBV7-2	.	CASSLEPHREFF	TGTGCCAGCAGCTTAGAACCCCACCGGGAGTTCTTC
TRBJ2-5	TRBD2	TRBV7-2	few	CASSFQRGGGETQYF	TGTGCCAGCAGCTTTCAGCGGGGGGGAGGCGAGACCCAGTACTTC
TRBJ2-1	TRBD2	TRBV10-3	.	CATHLAGGHNEQFF	TGTGCCACCCACTTAGCGGGGGGCCACAATGAGCAGTTCTTC
TRBJ1-1	.	TRBV28	few	CASSRDSAFF	TGTGCCAGCAGTCGTGACTCGGCTTTCTTT
TRBJ1-1	TRBD1	TRBV20-1	.	CSARQGGLNTEAFF	TGCAGTGCCAGACAGGGAGGGTTGAACACTGAAGCTTTCTTT
TRBJ2-7	TRBD1	TRBV7-7	.	CASSLGTEDEQYF	TGTGCCAGCAGCCTCGGGACAGAGGACGAGCAGTACTTC
TRBJ2-1	.	TRBV5-1	few	CASSLVGRDNEQFF	TGCGCCAGCAGCTTGGTAGGGCGGGACAATGAGCAGTTCTTC
TRBJ2-5	TRBD1	TRBV7-2	.	CASSPGTGSYQETQYF	TGTGCCAGCAGCCCTGGGACAGGTTCTTACCAAGAGACCCAGTACTTC
TRBJ1-5	.	TRBV5-5	few	CASRSGSNQPQHF	TGTGCCAGCAGGTCGGGGAGCAATCAGCCCCAGCATTTT
TRBJ1-2	.	TRBV2	.	CASSEGTIGANYGYTF	TGTGCCAGCAGTGAAGGGACGATTGGGGCTAACTATGGCTACACCTTC